This T cell receptor beta chain emerged from a study of blood T cell repertoires in COVID-19. Study at large: Nucleic acid was either cDNA or gDNA, and it came from T cells, B-cell-depleted T cells, or PBMCs.

The authors' processing: The authors estimated nucleated cell counts from reference gene primer amplification. Generated by immunoSEQ multiplex PCR, the TCRdb table keeps only in-frame clones and is missing some. V, J and clone size reflect that table, while D and trimming were determined from the DNA. The sample consists of a few hundred thousand clones, around 80% of them appearing once. Trimming removed 6 bases from V and 3 bases from J, with 9 bases in between. Germline values: CDR1 DFQATT, CDR2 SNEGSKA (reference sequence). The CDR3 is made up of 11 amino acids. The chain uses TRBV20-1 and TRBJ2-7; perhaps TRBD2 as D (5 bases). The source of this sequence is a human donor in a cohort sampled during active COVID-19. Specimen: peripheral blood. The CDR3 sequence: CSAVGSYEQYF. Written as DNA, the CDR3 is TGCAGTGCCGTAGGGAGCTACGAGCAGTACTTC.